These 11 T cell receptor beta chains share one sample of origin, sequenced in a study of beta chain features in type 1 diabetes. The isolated RNA, all of it, was reverse transcribed, so expressed TCRB transcripts were what got sequenced. The method was immunoSEQ multiplex PCR; TCRdb's version includes in-frame clones alone and lacks a portion of them. The table records about 270,000 clones, about 14% of them present only once. The sample was naive CD4+ T cells from blood. The receptors come from a woman aged 40 to 50 in good health.

This clone was recorded a few times. The chain links TRBV29-1 to TRBJ1-1; D may be TRBD1 (5 bases). This CDR3 spans 14 amino acids. The germline V gene encodes CDR1 SQVTM and CDR2 ANQGSEA. Between the trimmed V and J ends, which lost 4 bases and 4 bases, there was a span of 16 bases. In DNA, the CDR3 is TGCAGCGTTGCATGGGGCTCAAGGGGCACTGAAGCTTTCTTT. Translation: CSVAWGSRGTEAFF.

This clone was detected only a few times. The chain couples TRBV7-2 to TRBJ1-1, with a weak D call TRBD1 (6 bases). V was cut by 8 bases and J by 1 base, with 14 bases left in between. This CDR3 comprises 14 residues. Germline V lookup: CDR1 SGHTA, CDR2 FQGNSA. CDR3 in amino acids: CASGRRGGNTEAFF. The CDR3 region has the DNA TGTGCCAGCGGGAGAAGGGGGGGGAACACTGAAGCTTTCTTT. Using reference TRBV7-2 and TRBJ1-1 for the parts outside the CDR3, the full variable domain is GAGVSQSPSNKVTEKGKDVELRCDPISGHTALYWYRQSLGQGLEFLIYFQGNSAPDKSGLPSDRFSAERTGGSVSTLTIQRTQQEDSAVYLCASGRRGGNTEAFFGQGTRLTVV.

Turning to this clone: Possible read error: a much larger clone is one base away. This chain joins TRBV4-1 and TRBJ1-1; the match to TRBD1 covers 9 bases. With V trimmed by 10 bases and J by 6 bases, 12 bases remained unmatched. CDR3 length equals 14 residues. Germline lookup yields CDR1 MGHRA and CDR2 YSYEKL. Written as DNA, the CDR3 is TGCGCCATGAAGCAGGACAGGGGAAGCGCTGAAGCTTTCTTT. Translated: CAMKQDRGSAEAFF.

The CDR3 nucleotides are TGTGCCAGCTCACCAGAGATAGCGAGCCCTAATCAGCCCCAGCATTTT. It yields the protein CASSPEIASPNQPQHF. This chain links TRBV18 with TRBJ1-5; D not resolved. V gave up 2 bases and J gave up 4 bases, with 15 bases separating them. The CDR3 is made up of 16 amino acids. Germline values: CDR1 KGHSH, CDR2 LQKENI.

The V gene is TRBV6-6, the J gene TRBJ2-1; TRBD2 agrees at 7 bases. The germline CDR1 and CDR2 sequences are MNHNY and SVGAGI (reference sequence). The V gene end was trimmed by 6 bases and the J gene end by 9 bases; junction bases not matched to a gene: 11. The CDR3 covers 14 residues. This chain's CDR3 is CASSPSGGVSEQFF. CDR3 sequence (DNA): TGTGCCAGCAGCCCTTCGGGGGGAGTGAGTGAGCAGTTCTTC.

This clone was counted between two and nine times. This rearrangement joins TRBV18 to TRBJ1-6, with D possibly matching TRBD1 (6 bases). Germline CDR1 is KGHSH and CDR2 is LQKENI. V was shortened by 2 bases and J by 8 bases, with 10 bases between the two germline ends. There are 14 residues in the CDR3. CDR3 loop: CASSPTGQDSPLHF. CDR3 nucleotide sequence: TGTGCCAGCTCACCAACAGGGCAAGATTCACCCCTCCACTTT.

V is TRBV19 and J is TRBJ2-2, with a possible D match to TRBD2 (5 bases). The germline V and J ends were trimmed by 7 bases and 6 bases, with 18 bases remaining between them. The CDR3 loop spans 15 amino acids. The germline gives CDR1 LNHDA, CDR2 SQIVND (reference sequence). CDR3 sequence (DNA): TGTGCCAGTACCTCTGGATCTAGCCTAGCCGGGGAGCTGTTTTTT. It codes for CASTSGSSLAGELFF.

This clone was found a few times. Here the CDR3 DNA reads TGCGCCAGCAGCCAAGATGTCAGAAACACCATATATTTT. The encoded protein is CASSQDVRNTIYF. V gene TRBV4-3 combines with J gene TRBJ1-3, with D hard to call. V lost 0 bases, J lost 5 bases, and 5 bases lay in between. Germline V gene data show CDR1 as LGHNA and CDR2 as YSLEER. The CDR3 has 13 residues.

CDR3 sequence (DNA): TGCGCCAGCAGCCAAGGAACAGGGATTTATCAGCCCCAGCATTTT. Residues: CASSQGTGIYQPQHF. The chain links TRBV4-1 to TRBJ1-5, with D perhaps matching TRBD1 (6 bases). With 1 base removed from V and 5 bases from J, the gap between germline ends came to 12 bases. Germline CDR1 reads MGHRA; CDR2 reads YSYEKL. The CDR3 runs 15 residues.

This clone was detected a few times. The chain couples TRBV10-3 to TRBJ2-5; 10 nucleotides agree with TRBD1. CDR1 is ENHRY and CDR2 is SYGVKD in the germline V gene. The CDR3 has 14 residues. J lost 5 bases, V lost 5 bases, and 5 bases had no gene match. Written as DNA, the CDR3 is TGTGCCATCAGTCTGACAGGGGGCGGGGAGACCCAGTACTTC. Translated, it gives CAISLTGGGETQYF.

Only a few counts were recorded for this clone. The DNA of the CDR3 is TGTGCCAGCAGCGTAGATCCCGCAAGAGGGACCGGGGAGCTGTTTTTT. Its translation is CASSVDPARGTGELFF. V usage is TRBV9 and J usage is TRBJ2-2, with TRBD2 as a possible D gene (5 bases). Germline CDR1 and CDR2: SGDLS and YYNGEE. The CDR3 is 16 amino acids. With 0 bases removed from V and 5 bases from J, the gap between germline ends came to 14 bases.